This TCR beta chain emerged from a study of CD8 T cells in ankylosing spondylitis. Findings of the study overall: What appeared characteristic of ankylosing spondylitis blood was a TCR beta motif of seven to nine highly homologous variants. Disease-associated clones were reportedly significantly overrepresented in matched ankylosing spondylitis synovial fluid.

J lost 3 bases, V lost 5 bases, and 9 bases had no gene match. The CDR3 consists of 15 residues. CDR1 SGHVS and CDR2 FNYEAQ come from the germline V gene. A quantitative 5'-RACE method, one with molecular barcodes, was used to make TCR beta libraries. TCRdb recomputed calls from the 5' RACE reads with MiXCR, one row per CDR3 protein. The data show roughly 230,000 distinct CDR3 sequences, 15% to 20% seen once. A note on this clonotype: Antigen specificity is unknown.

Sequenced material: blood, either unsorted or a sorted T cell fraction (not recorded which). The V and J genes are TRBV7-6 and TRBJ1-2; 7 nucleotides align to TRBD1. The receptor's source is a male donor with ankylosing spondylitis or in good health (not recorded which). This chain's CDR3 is CASSPYYDRDYGYTF. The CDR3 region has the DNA TGTGCCAGCAGCCCATATTATGACAGGGACTATGGCTACACCTTC. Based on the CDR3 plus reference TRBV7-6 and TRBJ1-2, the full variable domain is GAGVSQSPRYKVTKRGQDVALRCDPISGHVSLYWYRQALGQGPEFLTYFNYEAQQDKSGLPNDRFSAERPEGSISTLTIQRTEQRDSAMYRCASSPYYDRDYGYTFGSGTRLTVV.